This is a list of T cell receptor beta chains from one sample in a study of blood T cells in healthy people across ages. TCRdb re-called the 5' RACE reads through MiXCR, storing one row per CDR3 protein. The profile shows 1.5 million to 2 million distinct CDR3 sequences, almost 35% of them singletons. The sequencing sample was made of blood. Receptors originate from a woman in her twenties or thirties in good health. Each CDR3 is given with its conserved first and last residue. Fields, in order: J gene, D gene, V gene, clone size, CDR3 DNA, CDR3 protein. A D gene is named only where the DNA matches it firmly. For some rows the clone size is stated as once, few or many, or as a class when expanded; others skip it.

>TRBJ2-1|.|TRBV3-1|few
TGTGCCAGCAGCCAAGGGTGGGACTCCTACAATGAGCAGTTCTTC
CASSQGWDSYNEQFF
>TRBJ2-7|TRBD2|TRBV20-1|.
TGCAGTGCACGAGGACTAGCCGCCGAGCAGTACTTC
CSARGLAAEQYF
>TRBJ1-2|.|TRBV10-3|few
TGTGCCATCAGTGAGGGGGGGGGAGGCGACTATGGCTACACCTTC
CAISEGGGGDYGYTF
>TRBJ1-2|.|TRBV7-9|.
TGTGCCAGCAGCCCCGGCAGGGGCCCCGGTCTCAACTATGGCTACACCTTC
CASSPGRGPGLNYGYTF
>TRBJ1-2|.|TRBV7-9|.
TGTGCCAGCAGCCCCGGTTATCCGGGGGGGGGCTACACCTTC
CASSPGYPGGGYTF
>TRBJ2-4|TRBD2|TRBV25-1|.
TGTGCCAGCAGATCCACTAGCGGGAAAGCCAAAAACATTCAGTACTTC
CASRSTSGKAKNIQYF
>TRBJ2-7|.|TRBV20-1|few
TGCAGTGCTGAGACAGGTAGCGTCGAGCAGTACTTC
CSAETGSVEQYF
>TRBJ1-5|.|TRBV6-4|few
TGTGCCAGCAGTGACTCGATCGGTCAGCCCCAGCATTTT
CASSDSIGQPQHF
>TRBJ2-2|TRBD2|TRBV10-3|.
TGTGCCATCAGCGTAGCGGGAAGCACCGGGGAGCTGTTTTTT
CAISVAGSTGELFF
>TRBJ2-7|.|TRBV4-1|many
TGCGCCAGCAGCCAAGAGATCTGGTACGAGCAGTACTTC
CASSQEIWYEQYF
>TRBJ1-4|TRBD1|TRBV20-1|once
TGCAGTGCTACCCCCACCGGGACAGGGGAGGGTGAAAAACTGTTTTTT
CSATPTGTGEGEKLFF
>TRBJ2-1|TRBD2|TRBV10-3|.
TGTGCCATCAGCCAAGCGGGGGAAGGGGACAATGAGCAGTTCTTC
CAISQAGEGDNEQFF
>TRBJ2-1|.|TRBV6-5|.
TGTGCCAGCAGTCCCGGGCGCTCCCCCTCCTACAATGAGCAGTTCTTC
CASSPGRSPSYNEQFF
>TRBJ2-3|.|TRBV9|few
TGTGCCAGCAGCGCAGCTCGGGGAAGCACAGATACGCAGTATTTT
CASSAARGSTDTQYF
>TRBJ2-5|.|TRBV20-1|many
TGCAGTGCTCTCAGGGGAGAGACCCAGTACTTC
CSALRGETQYF
>TRBJ2-5|TRBD1|TRBV19|.
TGTGCCAGTAGTATGGCCACAGGGGATCGGACCCAGTACTTC
CASSMATGDRTQYF
>TRBJ1-1|.|TRBV12-3/TRBV12-4|.
TGTGCCAGCAGTTCTAGGGGCCCCAAAAACACTGAAGCTTTCTTT
CASSSRGPKNTEAFF
>TRBJ1-1|.|TRBV6-2/TRBV6-3|.
TGTGCCAGCAACCCCGAATGGAGGTTGACAACAAAAACGTTAGCTTTCTTT
CASNPEWRLTTKTLAFF
>TRBJ2-3|.|TRBV7-2|.
TGTGCCAGCAGCCCTGGGAGGTCTCTGGCAGATACGCAGTATTTT
CASSPGRSLADTQYF
>TRBJ2-1|TRBD2|TRBV9|.
TGTGCCAGCAGCGTCCCGACTAGCGGCGCCTACAATGAGCAGTTCTTC
CASSVPTSGAYNEQFF
>TRBJ2-1|TRBD1|TRBV7-3|many
TGTGCCAGCAGCCCCGGACAGGGGGCCGATGAGCAGTTCTTC
CASSPGQGADEQFF
>TRBJ2-1|.|TRBV9|.
TGTGCCAGCAGCGTAAGGTCCAGGGGTAGGAACAACGATGAGCAGTTCTTC
CASSVRSRGRNNDEQFF
>TRBJ2-5|.|TRBV6-5|.
TGTGTCGTACATACCCAAGAGACCCAGTACTTC
CVVHTQETQYF
>TRBJ1-6|.|TRBV27|.
TGTGCCAGCAGTTTATGGCAGGGAAATTCACCCCTCCACTTT
CASSLWQGNSPLHF